This TCR beta chain was identified in a study of blood T cell repertoires in COVID-19. Sequencing used immunoSEQ multiplex PCR; TCRdb keeps in-frame clones, though not all of them. The sample has around 220,000 clones, 85% to 90% seen once. Losses at the gene ends were 3 bases for V and 5 bases for J; bases not matched to a gene: 9. Germline CDR1 reads KGHSH; CDR2 reads LQKENI. There are 15 residues in the CDR3. This receptor was obtained from a woman between 50 and 59 years old with acute COVID-19. The specimen sequenced was PBMCs or T cells enriched from blood (not recorded which). The chain employs TRBV18 and TRBJ1-2, with 7 bases identical to TRBD1. CDR3 protein: CASSPKEGAKYGYTF. CDR3 nucleotide sequence: TGTGCCAGCTCACCGAAGGAGGGGGCGAAGTATGGCTACACCTTC.